This T cell receptor (beta chain) was profiled in a study of blood T cell repertoires in COVID-19. About the research overall: Some COVID-19 samples were acute and others convalescent; all came from the United States, Italy and Spain. The analysed material was cDNA or gDNA that came from T cells, B-cell-depleted T cells, or PBMCs.

Original processing methods: Estimation of nucleated cell counts was performed using reference gene primer amplification. This table comes from immunoSEQ multiplex PCR, and its TCRdb copy is limited to in-frame clones, with some not included. D and trimming were read from the DNA, whereas the V and J calls and clone size are those reported in that table. Among 70,000 or so clones listed, under 95% were seen once. Germline V lookup: CDR1 SGHNT, CDR2 YYREEE (reference sequence). This CDR3 has 16 amino acids. Trimming removed 0 bases from V and 3 bases from J, with 15 bases in between. The rearrangement uses TRBV5-4 and TRBJ1-2; weak D call: TRBD1 (5 bases). The specimen was peripheral blood. The receptor's source is a human donor in a cohort sampled during active COVID-19. The CDR3 loop is CASSLVEHRSDYGYTF. CDR3 nucleotide sequence: TGTGCCAGCAGCTTGGTTGAACACAGGAGCGACTATGGCTACACCTTC.